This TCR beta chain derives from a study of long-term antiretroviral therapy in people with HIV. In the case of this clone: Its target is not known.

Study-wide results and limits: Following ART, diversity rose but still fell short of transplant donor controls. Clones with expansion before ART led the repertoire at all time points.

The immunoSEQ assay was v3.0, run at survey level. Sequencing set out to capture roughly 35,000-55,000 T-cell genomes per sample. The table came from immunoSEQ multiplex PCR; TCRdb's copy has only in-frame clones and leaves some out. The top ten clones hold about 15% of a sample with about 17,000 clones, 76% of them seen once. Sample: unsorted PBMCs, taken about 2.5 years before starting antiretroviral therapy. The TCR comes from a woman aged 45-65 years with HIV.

The CDR3 nucleotides read TGTGCCAGCTCCCCTGCGCGGGTGAGCTCCTACAATGAGCAGTTCTTC. As protein: CASSPARVSSYNEQFF. The chain couples TRBV5-4 to TRBJ2-1; TRBD2 is a possible D gene (5 bases). The length of the CDR3 is 16 residues. Between the trimmed V and J ends, which lost 7 bases and 0 bases, there was a span of 17 bases. Germline CDR1 is SGHNT and CDR2 is YYREEE (reference sequence).